This entry lists 15 T cell receptor beta chains sequenced from one sample in a study of immune heterogeneity within non-small cell lung tumors. For each sample, template was roughly 640 ng of bulk tumor genomic DNA. During surgery, each primary tumor gave multiple biopsies spaced as far apart as possible. Newly diagnosed with untreated non-small cell lung cancer, the patients underwent curative surgery. Multiplex PCR amplified TCR beta CDR3 with 32 V and 13 J primers. Each CDR3 protein gets one entry after TCRdb re-called the multiplex PCR reads with MiXCR. Of about 16,000 distinct CDR3 sequences detected, roughly 29% appear once; the ten largest clones hold roughly 5.2%. Input material: lung tumor tissue. These receptors came from a middle-aged man with non-small cell lung cancer.

On this clonotype: Given a much more abundant clone one base away, this may be a read error. The chain employs TRBV12-3 or TRBV12-4 and TRBJ1-5, with 7 nucleotides matching TRBD1. The CDR3 has 17 residues. The ends lost 6 bases at V and 5 bases at J; junction bases unmatched: 16. The CDR3 DNA is TGTGCCAGCAGAGTTTGGGGACAGCGGGCGAACGATCAGCCCCAGCATTTT. Translated: CASRVWGQRANDQPQHF.

The sample holds many counts of this clonotype. V is TRBV14 and J is TRBJ2-4; no reliable D call. Germline loops: CDR1 SGHDN, CDR2 FVKESK. V was shortened by 0 bases and J by 6 bases, with 6 bases between the two germline ends. The CDR3 extends over 13 amino acids. The CDR3 is CASSQDIANIQYF. The CDR3 nucleotides read TGTGCCAGCAGCCAAGATATCGCAAACATTCAGTACTTC. The full variable domain, rest sourced from reference TRBV14 and TRBJ2-4, is EAGVTQFPSHSVIEKGQTVTLRCDPISGHDNLYWYRRVMGKEIKFLLHFVKESKQDESGMPNNRFLAERTGGTYSTLKVQPAELEDSGVYFCASSQDIANIQYFGAGTRLSVL.

The rearrangement links TRBV24-1 to TRBJ1-2; 9 positions agree with TRBD1. The V and J ends lost 6 bases and 5 bases, in that order; junction bases with no gene match: 9. The CDR3 is 15 residues long. Germline V lookup: CDR1 KGHDR, CDR2 SFDVKD. The CDR3 sequence: CATSIPGTGSYGYTF. The CDR3, as DNA: TGTGCCACCAGTATCCCCGGGACAGGGTCATATGGCTACACCTTC.

In its sample, this clonotype was seen many times. The genes are TRBV4-3 and TRBJ2-7; D may be TRBD2 (6 bases). This CDR3 is built from 17 residues. V shed 5 bases and J shed 0 bases, with 20 bases lying between them. In germline, CDR1 is LGHNA, CDR2 YSLEER. CDR3 region: CASSSTTASASSYEQYF. CDR3 in DNA: TGCGCCAGCAGCTCAACGACCGCTAGCGCGAGCTCCTACGAGCAGTACTTC.

CDR3: CSVGARGGTGELFF. In DNA, the CDR3 is TGCAGCGTTGGAGCCCGGGGGGGGACCGGGGAGCTGTTTTTT. The chain uses TRBV29-1 and TRBJ2-2; the match to TRBD2 covers 8 bases. J was trimmed by 5 bases and V by 4 bases; bases with no gene match: 6. There are 14 residues in the CDR3. Per the germline V gene, CDR1 is SQVTM and CDR2 is ANQGSEA.

In this sample, this clonotype is medium-sized. The genes are TRBV20-1 and TRBJ1-5; D possibly corresponds to TRBD1 (6 bases). The germline V gene encodes CDR1 DFQATT and CDR2 SNEGSKA (reference sequence). The V end was cut by 0 bases, the J end by 5 bases, with 23 bases between. This CDR3 has 18 residues. The CDR3 loop is CSAREGHSVGVQDQPQHF. DNA for the CDR3: TGCAGTGCTAGAGAGGGACACTCCGTCGGGGTGCAGGATCAGCCCCAGCATTTT.

V is TRBV5-8 and J is TRBJ2-2, with a tentative D call TRBD1 (5 bases). Per the germline V gene, CDR1 is SGHTS and CDR2 is YDEGEE. Trimming cost V 4 bases and J 5 bases, with 21 bases left between them. The CDR3 runs to 17 residues. This chain's CDR3 is CASSPEIIGAHTGELFF. CDR3 nucleotide sequence: TGTGCCAGCAGCCCCGAAATTATTGGGGCTCATACCGGGGAGCTGTTTTTT.

This clonotype has ten or more counts. The chain recombines TRBV30 with TRBJ2-7, with D tentatively TRBD1 (6 bases). The ends were cut back, 4 bases at V and 1 base at J, with 11 bases in the middle. This CDR3 contains 13 residues. Germline V lookup: CDR1 GTSNPN, CDR2 SVGIG (reference sequence). Written as DNA, the CDR3 is TGTGCCTGGACAAAACAGGGATCCTACGAGCAGTACTTC. Its protein product is CAWTKQGSYEQYF.

This clonotype is medium-sized. In DNA, the CDR3 is TGTGCCAGTAGTATATCCGGGACGATCTACAATGAGCAGTTCTTC. Translating it yields CASSISGTIYNEQFF. The chain employs TRBV19 and TRBJ2-1; D assignment may be TRBD1 or TRBD2 (5 bases each). In germline, CDR1 is LNHDA, CDR2 SQIVND (reference sequence). The CDR3 spans 15 residues. Trimming removed 2 bases from V and 3 bases from J, with 11 bases in between.

The rearrangement joins TRBV5-5 to TRBJ2-3; 7 positions agree with TRBD1. V lost 4 bases, J lost 2 bases, and 4 bases stayed unmatched. CDR3 length equals 14 residues. In germline, CDR1 is SGHKS, CDR2 YYEKEE (reference sequence). The CDR3 loop reads CASSPGQHTDTQYF. The CDR3 DNA is TGTGCCAGCAGCCCGGGACAGCACACAGATACGCAGTATTTT.

Judged by abundance, this clonotype is medium-sized. CDR3 sequence: CASRRRTGTGTGELFF. The CDR3 DNA reads TGTGCCAGCAGGCGGAGGACAGGGACGGGCACCGGGGAGCTGTTTTTT. The chain combines TRBV6-1 with TRBJ2-2, with 8 bases aligning to TRBD1. Germline-derived CDR1 and CDR2 are MNHNS and SASEGT. The CDR3 covers 16 residues. V trimming: 6 bases; J trimming: 4 bases; junction bases outside the gene matches: 10.

This clonotype was counted at least ten times. The rearrangement joins TRBV19 to TRBJ2-2, with D perhaps matching TRBD2 (5 bases). V was clipped by 0 bases and J by 3 bases, with 8 bases between them. Germline values: CDR1 LNHDA, CDR2 SQIVND (reference sequence). The CDR3 consists of 15 residues. In DNA form, the CDR3 reads TGTGCCAGTAGTATAGACGGGATGTACACCGGGGAGCTGTTTTTT. Translated: CASSIDGMYTGELFF.

The chain combines TRBV6-2 or TRBV6-3 with TRBJ2-3; 11 bases map to TRBD2. The CDR3 extends over 15 amino acids. V was clipped by 7 bases and J by 3 bases; unmatched bases: 6. Germline CDR1 MNHEY, CDR2 SVGEGT. The CDR3 loop is CASKSWTSGTDTQYF. CDR3 DNA sequence: TGTGCCAGCAAAAGTTGGACTAGCGGGACAGATACGCAGTATTTT.

A remark on this clonotype: It may be a read error: a sequence one base away is much more abundant. The chain is built from TRBV7-6 and TRBJ1-1; 9 nucleotides agree with TRBD1. V lost 5 bases to trimming and J lost 6 bases; unmatched junction nucleotides: 13. The CDR3 has 16 amino acids. Germline assignment: CDR1 SGHVS and CDR2 FNYEAQ. The CDR3 reads CASSPPPWTGVSEAFF. Written as DNA, the CDR3 is TGTGCCAGCAGCCCTCCTCCCTGGACAGGGGTTTCTGAAGCTTTCTTT.

V gene TRBV12-3 or TRBV12-4 combines with J gene TRBJ1-4; 8 positions agree with TRBD1. V was clipped by 8 bases and J by 8 bases; unmatched bases: 7. This CDR3 contains 13 residues. The CDR3 bases are TGTGCCAGCTCGGACAGGGCAGGGGAAAAACTGTTTTTT. Protein: CASSDRAGEKLFF.